This paragraph reports one T cell receptor (beta chain). Its antigen remains undetermined. Base qualities are not recorded, but no much larger clone differs from it by a single base. This entry comes from a study of cytomegalovirus exposure and HLA in healthy donors (dated by TCRdb to 2016 to 2017). Background for the entire study: In an earlier analysis of some 550 of the donors, 276 Gb of sequence data and just under 120 million unique TCR beta sequences from 150 million to 200 million T cells were reported. Class I and class II HLA loci were covered by the typing at four-digit resolution. The number of donors typed differed by locus, with 629-630 for A, B, C, DRB1 and DQB1, roughly 520 for DQA1, about 610 for DPA1, and some 470 for DPB1. The study profiled the T cell repertoires of fewer than 850 subjects by immunosequencing and related them to cytomegalovirus serostatus. A later analysis re-examined previously published TCR beta repertoires from just over 650 donors and added high-resolution HLA genotyping to investigate patterns of TCR occurrence. The genetic ancestry cluster associated with self-reported Caucasian donors included over 80% of the roughly 380 genotyped donors. The later analysis used no new phenotypic data to find candidate immune exposures, relying instead on TCR beta sequences and their occurrence across donors. Among about 410 genotyped donors of the cohort, an average of around 250,000 unique TCR beta nucleotide sequences was sequenced per donor, of which about 18% were non-productive. Every repertoire in the discovery cohort had been generated on one and the same sequencing platform. Roughly 300 gigabases of sequencing data and tens of millions of unique TCR sequences were included in an early release covering about 620 HLA-typed donors. In an earlier analysis of several hundred of the donors, high-throughput TCR beta sequencing was used to judge whether each TCR beta V gene segment behaved as functional or pseudogenic. In a later genetic analysis, genome-wide SNP genotypes for about three fifths of the 666 donors were used, and that subset was treated as a discovery cohort. The aim of the study was to test whether cataloging public T cell receptors could identify signatures of past pathogen exposure. A separate validation cohort of approximately 130 different subjects was used in addition to the roughly 700-subject first cohort. To predict cytomegalovirus infection status, the study brought together high-throughput TCR immunosequencing, statistical association of individual TCRs with disease status, and machine learning. About five DR-DQ haplotypes were treated as single units for association and clustering because of strong linkage in the cohort. Alongside the repertoire data, information on donor age, sex, ethnicity and CMV serostatus was compiled. What the study reported, not specific to this receptor: Most TCR sequences were observed very rarely across donors, whereas some public TCRs were present in many individuals. According to a later analysis, most CMV-associated TCR beta chains appeared to be HLA-restricted, and the HLA associations seemed to be driven largely by CMV exposure. Because counts were too low, about 17 rarely observed V segments, including chromosome 9 orphons, were excluded from the earlier analysis of fewer than 650 of the donors. The presence/absence analyses assumed that sequencing depth was roughly uniform across donors, and that assumption may not be true. In an earlier analysis of some 640 of the donors, most TCR beta V segments were observed in productive rearrangements about 87% or about 30% of the time, broadly matching IMGT annotations. A cluster of highly shared sequence variants was judged likely to be a technical artifact of the sequencing pipeline. In a later analysis, TCR association rates were found to vary across HLA loci, with the most associated TCRs seen for DRB1 alleles and the fewest for HLA-C alleles. According to the authors, the approach could potentially be generalized to other disease states and immunological phenotypes. Linkage disequilibrium might explain the correlated functional status among segregating V segments, but an unknown experimental factor could not be ruled out. At a false discovery rate of 0.05, a later analysis linked 15,000 to 20,000 TCR beta sequences to specific HLA alleles. Cytomegalovirus status was reported to be diagnosed by the classifier with high specificity and sensitivity in both the original and validation cohorts. A later analysis reported that several top co-occurrence clusters appeared linked to parvovirus B19, influenza, CMV and Epstein-Barr virus. The 87-base-pair reads could not distinguish some IMGT-functional V segments, including TRBV6-2 and TRBV6-3, so those segments were excluded. V-gene and J-gene trimming of TCR beta chains was associated with a missense DCLRE1C variant in a later genetic analysis, and the association was replicated in an independent cohort. A few of the identified cytomegalovirus-associated TCR beta chains were confirmed in vitro to be specific for cytomegalovirus antigens. Because some donors lacked HLA typing at each locus, the association tests relied only on the typed subset. In a later genetic analysis, fewer N-insertions in productive TCRs were reported among donors in an Asian-associated ancestry cluster than the approximately 710-donor mean. A further reported finding was that TCR beta sequences accurately predicted the HLA-A and HLA-B alleles for most subjects in the first cohort. Assigning TCR associations to individual alleles was difficult when HLA alleles, especially DR and DQ, strongly co-occurred. Compared with equally common non-associated chains, HLA-associated TCR beta chains in a later analysis were more clonally expanded and had lower generation probabilities. In the study, approximately 160 TCR beta chains were listed as associated with cytomegalovirus. This cohort had only TCR beta chains sequenced, and the lack of alpha or paired-chain data limited which features could be detected. CMV serostatus was the only immune exposure information available for the cohort.

From the cysteine up to the phenylalanine, the CDR3 has a length of 14 residues. Of the read, only the CDR3 DNA is kept; its 42 bases are in frame from base 1. In the germline V gene, CDR1 corresponds to MGHRA and CDR2 to YSYEKL. The trim is 8 bases for V and 1 base for J, with a gap of 12 bases between the germline ends. In total, roughly 670 healthy bone marrow donors made up the cohort. At the time of sampling, every cohort member was nominally healthy, though immune exposures that went unrecorded were likely present. The donor was CMV seronegative and was included in the group of 352 seronegative cohort members. A peripheral blood sample was collected from each donor, and TCR beta sequencing was performed on peripheral blood mononuclear cells. Genomic DNA extraction from the blood cell samples was performed with the Qiagen DNeasy Blood Extraction Kit. Library preparation employed the immunoSEQ multiplex PCR assay. For the multiplex PCR, a mixture combining 60 forward primers for TCR Vbeta segments and 13 reverse primers for TCR Jbeta segments was used. The CDR3 region of rearranged TCR beta genes was amplified from genomic DNA by a multiplex PCR assay. On the Illumina HiSeq System, the amplified TCR beta libraries were sequenced as 87-base-pair reads. The authors' analysis ran thus. Across the 500 to 750 repertoires, a later analysis counted 60 million to 90 million unique TCR beta chains, 9 million to 14 million of which were shared by at least two donors. To remove PCR and sequencing errors, raw reads were error-corrected and collapsed into unique sequences using a nearest-neighbor algorithm that merged closely related sequences. Alignment of CDR3 sequences to IMGT reference sequences was used to assign V, D and J gene segments. For a sequence to be retained, a match of at least six nucleotides was required to both a V gene segment and a J gene segment. Rearrangements were called productive when the CDR3 lacked stop codons and stayed in frame with V and J; all others were non-productive. Following IMGT convention, CDR3 was defined as the stretch from the second conserved V-encoded cysteine to the conserved J-encoded phenylalanine. In an earlier analysis of approximately 500 of the donors, sequences lacking an unambiguous match to a single V gene segment were excluded. An earlier analysis of 500 to 700 of the donors classified V segments as functional when productive rearrangements were above 56.7% and as segregating when the standard deviation between donors was above 5%. To diagnose cytomegalovirus status from the catalog of TCR beta chain sequences, a statistical classification framework was built. V and J gene assignment, in a later analysis, came from comparing TCR nucleotide sequences with IMGT/GENE-DB human TR gene sequences. A later analysis assigned CDR3 sequences and most-parsimonious VDJ recombination scenarios with the TCRdist pipeline. In a later analysis, each TCR beta chain was defined by its CDR3 amino acid sequence together with its V-gene family, and reads lacking a unique V-gene family were excluded. A later analysis removed 592 highly shared, low-generation-probability nucleotide sequences to deal with suspected cross-contamination and a sequencing artifact. For each public chain, a later analysis derived a clonal expansion index from normalized ranks of inferred template counts within each repertoire. In a later analysis, generation probabilities were computed with a VDJ recombination model fitted to out-of-frame rearrangements, and the resulting probabilities were checked against IGoR. In a later analysis, hypergeometric tests were used to score TCR-TCR, TCR-HLA and TCR-CMV co-occurrence, with a repertoire-size bias correction applied to TCR pairs. To estimate false discovery rates, a later analysis permuted the HLA or CMV assignments 20 times. In a later analysis, co-occurring TCRs were grouped with DBSCAN, and TCRdist sequence similarity was added when clustering was performed within HLA-allele-positive subsets. Repertoires with fewer than 30,000 or more than 120,000 public chains, plus five repertoires with anomalous nucleotide sharing, were excluded from co-occurrence clustering. As stored in TCRdb, this immuneACCESS dataset retains in-frame rearrangements with V and J assigned. A fraction of the clones does not appear; measured against another copy, unresolved V genes explain less than half of the discrepancy, and the remainder lacks a known reason. The V and J calls and the clone size are those of that table, but D and trimming were determined from the DNA. This sample has 100,000 to 150,000 clones in its table, and 75% to 85% of those were observed once. The ten largest clones represent 3.6% of the sample.

Sequenced sample: PBMCs. This receptor was obtained from a man aged 35 to 55 in good health and CMV-seronegative. The chain joins TRBV4-1 to TRBJ2-4; the D gene is possibly TRBD1, with 6 bases matching. The CDR3 corresponds to CASRDTLAKNIQYF. The nucleotide sequence reads as follows: TGCGCCAGCCGGGACACATTGGCCAAAAACATTCAGTACTTC.